This TCR beta chain is from a study of cytomegalovirus exposure and HLA in healthy donors. Unmatched junction bases numbered 13, after V lost 2 bases and J lost 13 bases. Germline CDR1 SGDLS, CDR2 YYNGEE. The CDR3 is made up of 14 amino acids. The study ran its PCR with 60 Vbeta and 13 Jbeta primers. Libraries were prepared by immunoSEQ multiplex PCR; TCRdb keeps only in-frame clonotypes and omits some of them. The sample records over 70,000 clones, roughly 74% being singletons. The clonotype was recovered from a human donor in good health. Source material: PBMCs. V gene TRBV9 combines with J gene TRBJ2-7; 9 positions agree with TRBD2. DNA of the CDR3: TGTGCCAGCAGCGTGACTGGGGGGGCGGGAGGGCTTTACTTC. Its protein product is CASSVTGGAGGLYF.